What follows are 12 T cell receptor beta chains derived from one specimen sequenced in a study of beta chain features in type 1 diabetes. Sequenced material consisted of expressed TCRB transcripts (all of the isolated RNA was reverse transcribed). Only in-frame clones appear in the TCRdb table, and some are missing; sequencing was by immunoSEQ multiplex PCR. The sample records around 300,000 clones, 8% being singletons. Sequencing was done on a sample of central memory CD4+ T cells from blood. The receptors originated from a woman under 30 in good health.

The CDR3 spells CASSHGKNNYGYTF. Written as DNA, the CDR3 is TGTGCCAGCAGCCACGGAAAGAATAACTATGGCTACACCTTC. The chain couples TRBV16 to TRBJ1-2; the D is unclear. The CDR3 totals 14 residues. Germline V gives CDR1 KGHSY, CDR2 FQNENV. Trimming stripped 3 bases from V and 1 base from J, with 9 bases between.

In this sample, this clone turned up a few times. The chain is built from TRBV10-3 and TRBJ2-1, with 7 bases identical to TRBD1. V lost 2 bases, J lost 8 bases, and 9 bases stayed unmatched. CDR3 size: 15 residues. Germline values: CDR1 ENHRY, CDR2 SYGVKD. The CDR3 is CAISEEGAAVHEQFF. In nucleotides, the CDR3 is TGTGCCATCAGTGAGGAGGGGGCTGCGGTGCATGAGCAGTTCTTC.

This clone was recorded a few times. The V call is TRBV9, the J call TRBJ2-5; possible D gene TRBD2, 5 bases. CDR1 is SGDLS and CDR2 is YYNGEE in the germline V gene. V lost 0 bases and J lost 1, with 10 bases in between. The CDR3 extends over 15 amino acids. CDR3 bases: TGTGCCAGCAGCGTAGATGAGCGGATCCAAGAGACCCAGTACTTC. Its protein product is CASSVDERIQETQYF.

This chain joins TRBV2 and TRBJ2-1; TRBD1 might be the D (6 bases). Germline V gene sequence: CDR1 SNHLY, CDR2 FYNNEI. CDR3 length: 11 residues. V lost 5 bases to trimming and J lost 13 bases, with 12 bases between them. The CDR3: CASSPQQGQFF. The DNA for the CDR3 is TGTGCCAGCAGTCCACAACAGGGCCAGTTCTTC.

V gene TRBV7-9 combines with J gene TRBJ2-7; D uncertain. CDR3 size: 14 residues. V was clipped by 5 bases and J by 1 base, with 12 bases between them. Germline values: CDR1 SEHNR, CDR2 FQNEAQ (reference sequence). CDR3: CASSRDTTSYEQYF. The CDR3 DNA sequence: TGTGCCAGCAGCCGAGATACGACGTCCTACGAGCAGTACTTC.

This clone was counted only a few times. The chain links TRBV29-1 to TRBJ2-5, with TRBD2 matching 7 bases. The CDR3 covers 12 residues. CDR1 and CDR2 from the germline V gene are SQVTM and ANQGSEA. Trimming at V came to 7 bases and at J to 5 bases, leaving 7 bases not matched to a gene. The CDR3 loop is CSGGGELETQYF. DNA for the CDR3: TGCAGCGGGGGAGGGGAATTGGAGACCCAGTACTTC.

The genes are TRBV28 and TRBJ1-5, with D perhaps TRBD1 (6 bases). In germline, CDR1 is MDHEN, CDR2 SYDVKM. Trimming removed 7 bases from V and 7 bases from J, with 26 bases in between. The CDR3 is made up of 17 amino acids. The CDR3 loop is CASNAPTATGSLQPQHF. The CDR3 nucleotides are TGTGCCAGCAATGCCCCGACCGCGACAGGCTCCTTGCAGCCCCAGCATTTT.

This clone was detected ten times or more. This rearrangement joins TRBV30 to TRBJ2-4, with D possibly being TRBD1 (6 bases). The CDR3 contains 14 residues. Deletions cut 4 bases from V and 1 base from J, with 11 bases between. Germline V gives CDR1 GTSNPN, CDR2 SVGIG (reference sequence). The CDR3 DNA sequence: TGTGCCTGGAATCTCGACAGGGCCAAAAACATTCAGTACTTC. Protein sequence: CAWNLDRAKNIQYF. The full variable domain, completed using reference TRBV30 and TRBJ2-4, is SQTIHQWPATLVQPVGSPLSLECTVEGTSNPNLYWYRQAAGRGLQLLFYSVGIGQISSEVPQNLSASRPQDRQFILSSKKLLLSDSGFYLCAWNLDRAKNIQYFGAGTRLSVL.

V and J are TRBV11-2 and TRBJ2-3, with D perhaps being TRBD1 or TRBD2 (6 bases each). The CDR3 totals 15 residues. V lost 1 base, J lost 3 bases, and 11 bases lay in between. CDR1 is SGHAT and CDR2 is FQNNGV in the germline V gene. CDR3 amino acids: CASSLGGARTDTQYF. The CDR3, as DNA: TGTGCCAGCAGCTTAGGGGGGGCAAGGACAGATACGCAGTATTTT.

This clone was picked up a small number of times. In DNA form, the CDR3 reads TGTGCCAAGGCCCGACCGCGGGGGGGTTACAATGAGCAGTTCTTC. Its protein is CAKARPRGGYNEQFF. The gene calls are TRBV2 and TRBJ2-1; 9 nucleotides match TRBD2. The V gene end was trimmed by 10 bases and the J gene end by 4 bases; junction bases not matched to a gene: 11. Germline-derived CDR1 and CDR2 are SNHLY and FYNNEI. The CDR3 is 15 residues long.

This clone has just a few counts. This chain's CDR3 is CASSLDSNQPQHF. CDR3 coding DNA: TGTGCCAGCAGTCTCGACAGCAATCAGCCCCAGCATTTT. The chain carries TRBV27 and TRBJ1-5; no definite D call. Trimming left V 5 bases short and J 1 base short, with 6 bases between. The V gene's germline CDR1 is MNHEY and CDR2 SMNVEV (reference sequence). The CDR3 contains 13 residues.

This sequence joins TRBV11-3 and TRBJ1-6; 10 bases map to TRBD1. J lost 6 bases, V lost 6 bases, and 5 bases had no gene match. Germline V gene data show CDR1 as SGHNT and CDR2 as YENEEA. The length of the CDR3 is 15 residues. The CDR3 sequence: CASRDRGQGNSPLHF. In nucleotides, the CDR3 is TGTGCCAGCAGAGACAGGGGGCAGGGTAATTCACCCCTCCACTTT. Variable domain in full (rest from reference TRBV11-3 and TRBJ1-6): EAGVVQSPRYKIIEKKQPVAFWCNPISGHNTLYWYLQNLGQGPELLIRYENEEAVDDSQLPKDRFSAERLKGVDSTLKIQPAELGDSAVYLCASRDRGQGNSPLHFGNGTRLTVT.